Following are 9 T cell receptor beta chains from one sample sequenced in a study of blood T cell repertoires in COVID-19. The data were produced by immunoSEQ multiplex PCR, yet TCRdb's version contains in-frame clones alone and is incomplete. This table has around 88,000 clones, 81% appearing once. Material: peripheral blood. The receptors derive from a woman over 75 with acute or convalescent COVID-19.

The chain combines TRBV28 with TRBJ1-6; D is possibly TRBD1 (6 bases). The CDR3 spans 20 residues. Trimming stripped 3 bases from V and 0 bases from J, with 21 bases between. The germline V gene encodes CDR1 MDHEN and CDR2 SYDVKM. The CDR3 DNA follows: TGTGCCAGCAGTTTCCAGACTAGGAGGGGGGGCAACTCCTATAATTCACCCCTCCACTTT. This gives the protein CASSFQTRRGGNSYNSPLHF.

The gene calls are TRBV7-2 and TRBJ1-4; TRBD1 matches 11 bases. Losses at the gene ends were 5 bases for V and 8 bases for J; bases not matched to a gene: 1. The CDR3 runs 13 residues. In germline, CDR1 is SGHTA, CDR2 FQGNSA. The CDR3 sequence is CASSRDRGEKLFF. CDR3 DNA sequence: TGTGCCAGCAGCCGGGACAGGGGGGAAAAACTGTTTTTT.

J is TRBJ2-7 and V is TRBV10-3, with 9 bases identical to TRBD1. Losses at the gene ends were 6 bases for V and 4 bases for J; bases not matched to a gene: 7. CDR3 length: 14 residues. The germline CDR1 and CDR2 sequences are ENHRY and SYGVKD. This CDR3 is CAISPGQGTYEQYF. CDR3 bases: TGTGCCATCAGCCCGGGACAGGGTACATACGAGCAGTACTTC.

The chain recombines TRBV19 with TRBJ2-1; D unclear. The CDR3 runs to 15 residues. Germline V gene data show CDR1 as LNHDA and CDR2 as SQIVND (reference sequence). Trimming took 3 bases from V and 0 from J, leaving 9 bases between them. CDR3 nucleotides: TGTGCCAGTAGTATTGCGGTTAGCTCCTACAATGAGCAGTTCTTC. It specifies CASSIAVSSYNEQFF. Together with reference TRBV19 and TRBJ2-1, the CDR3 gives the full variable domain: DGGITQSPKYLFRKEGQNVTLSCEQNLNHDAMYWYRQDPGQGLRLIYYSQIVNDFQKGDIAEGYSVSREKKESFPLTVTSAQKNPTAFYLCASSIAVSSYNEQFFGPGTRLTVL.

This clone was picked up one time. The V and J genes are TRBV6-4 and TRBJ2-1, with TRBD1 as a possible D gene (6 bases). Trimming took off 3 bases at V and 4 bases at J, with 7 bases between the two ends. This CDR3 contains 13 residues. Germline V gene data show CDR1 as MRHNA and CDR2 as SNTAGT. CDR3 loop: CASSEGQYNEQFF. The CDR3 DNA reads as TGTGCCAGCAGTGAAGGACAGTACAATGAGCAGTTCTTC.

This clone was seen a single time. J is TRBJ2-5 and V is TRBV4-2; 11 positions agree with TRBD1. Trimming at V came to 1 base and at J to 4 bases, leaving 5 bases not matched to a gene. The CDR3 runs to 16 residues. Germline V CDR1 and CDR2: LGHNA, YNFKEQ. The CDR3 sequence: CASSQGGQGAGETQYF. The CDR3, as DNA: TGTGCCAGCAGCCAAGGAGGACAGGGGGCAGGAGAGACCCAGTACTTC.

This clone was observed a handful of times. The chain joins TRBV29-1 to TRBJ2-7, with a tentative D call TRBD1 (6 bases). With 6 bases removed from V and 3 bases from J, the gap between germline ends came to 12 bases. The CDR3 has 12 residues. Germline CDR1 reads SQVTM; CDR2 reads ANQGSEA. The CDR3 nucleotides are TGCAGCGTGTCCCGGGACAACTACGAGCAGTACTTC. Its translation: CSVSRDNYEQYF.

The chain recombines TRBV3-1 (or the pseudogene TRBV3-2) with TRBJ1-5; the match to TRBD1 covers 12 bases. The CDR3 contains 18 residues. With V trimmed by 0 bases and J by 6 bases, 9 bases remained unmatched. Germline-derived CDR1 and CDR2 are LGHDT and YNNKEL (reference sequence). The CDR3 DNA sequence: TGTGCCAGCAGCCAAGAGTTCCCGGGACAGGGGGCTGTTCAGCCCCAGCATTTT. This translates into CASSQEFPGQGAVQPQHF.

The chain has TRBV2 and TRBJ1-1; D ambiguous. This CDR3 spans 13 amino acids. V lost 2 bases and J 5 bases, leaving 9 bases between the germline ends. CDR1 is SNHLY, CDR2 FYNNEI, per germline. CDR3: CASSETPRTEAFF. The CDR3 DNA follows: TGTGCCAGCAGTGAAACACCGCGGACTGAAGCTTTCTTT.